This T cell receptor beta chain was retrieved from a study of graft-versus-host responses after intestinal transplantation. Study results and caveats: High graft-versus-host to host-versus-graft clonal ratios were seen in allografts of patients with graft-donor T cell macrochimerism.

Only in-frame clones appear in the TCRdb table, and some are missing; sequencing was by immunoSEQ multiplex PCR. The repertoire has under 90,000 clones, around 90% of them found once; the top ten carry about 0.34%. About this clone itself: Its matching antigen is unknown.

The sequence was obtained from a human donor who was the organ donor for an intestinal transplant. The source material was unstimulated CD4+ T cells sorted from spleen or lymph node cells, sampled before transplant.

CDR3 sequence: CASRTNRGGKNIQYF. The DNA for the CDR3 is TGTGCCAGCAGGACTAACCGGGGAGGCAAAAACATTCAGTACTTC. V gene TRBV5-8 combines with J gene TRBJ2-4; tentatively, D is TRBD2 (6 bases). The ends were cut back, 5 bases at V and 3 bases at J, with 15 bases in the middle. The CDR3 runs to 15 residues. CDR1 SGHTS and CDR2 YDEGEE come from the germline V gene.